The 23 T cell receptor beta chains below were found in one sample sequenced in a study of regulatory T cells in long-lasting Graves disease. Time point reported: newly diagnosed GD, antithyroid drugs for less than 3 months. PBMC-derived RNA was used for the TCR library. Building the TCR beta libraries relied on iRepertoire HTBI primers, and CDR3 regions underwent Arm-PCR. TCRdb reprocessed the multiplex PCR reads via MiXCR and lists one record per CDR3 protein. Of some 500,000 distinct CDR3 sequences in the sample, about 16% were seen once. Separately, the same data were catalogued under a study of T cells in Graves' hyperthyroidism and ophthalmopathy.

The sample consisted of peripheral blood mononuclear cells (PBMCs), taken at new diagnosis, from a patient treated with antithyroid drugs. The origin of the receptors is a woman aged 40 to 65 with Graves disease.

This clonotype was seen many times. The chain joins TRBV11-2 to TRBJ2-6; D remains ambiguous. Germline CDR1 and CDR2: SGHAT and FQNNGV. This CDR3 region has 13 residues. Trimming shortened V by 8 bases and J by 1 base, and 6 bases separated the two germline ends. The CDR3 DNA follows: TGTGCCAGCGAAACTTCTGGGGCCAACGTCCTGACTTTC. Translating gives CASETSGANVLTF.

This clonotype was counted ten times or more. The chain employs TRBV6-1 and TRBJ2-7; D perhaps matches TRBD1 (5 bases). The CDR3 has 12 residues. Germline CDR1 and CDR2: MNHNS and SASEGT. V lost 6 bases and J lost 4, with 10 bases in between. The CDR3 coding sequence is TGTGCCAGCAGCCCGACAGCTTACGAGCAGTACTTC. Protein sequence: CASSPTAYEQYF.

This clonotype has ten or more counts. This sequence joins TRBV28 and TRBJ2-1; 15 bases map to TRBD2. Unmatched junction bases numbered 13, after V lost 7 bases and J lost 0 bases. The CDR3 spans 20 residues. CDR1 is MDHEN, CDR2 SYDVKM, per germline. The CDR3 bases are TGTGCCAGCACCCCCCTCGGACTAGCGGGGGGGCGGACCTCCTACAATGAGCAGTTCTTC. Amino acids: CASTPLGLAGGRTSYNEQFF.

A few counts support this clonotype. The chain is built from TRBV29-1 and TRBJ2-7, with TRBD1 identical over 9 bases. This CDR3 comprises 14 residues. Germline trimming cut 4 bases from V and 0 bases from J; bases unmatched to any gene: 4. Germline CDR1 SQVTM, CDR2 ANQGSEA. In DNA, the CDR3 is TGCAGCGTTGCACAGGGGGCGGCCTCCTACGAGCAGTACTTC. It encodes CSVAQGAASYEQYF.

Many counts were recorded for this clonotype. The chain employs TRBV6-1 and TRBJ1-5; 7 bases fit TRBD1. The CDR3 is 15 residues long. CDR1 and CDR2 (germline): MNHNS, SASEGT. The V and J ends lost 6 bases and 3 bases, in that order; junction bases with no gene match: 8. CDR3 protein: CASRAQGTLNQPQHF. The DNA for the CDR3 is TGTGCCAGCAGAGCACAGGGGACTCTCAATCAGCCCCAGCATTTT.

The V call is TRBV27, the J call TRBJ2-3; 11 bases line up with TRBD2. Trimming at V came to 1 base and at J to 4 bases, leaving 4 bases not matched to a gene. CDR3 length: 16 amino acids. Germline lookup yields CDR1 MNHEY and CDR2 SMNVEV (reference sequence). CDR3 sequence (DNA): TGTGCCAGCAGTTTATTCACTAGCGGGAGTTCAGATACGCAGTATTTT. Translating gives CASSLFTSGSSDTQYF.

This clonotype occurred many times. The chain recombines TRBV30 with TRBJ1-6; D remains unclear. Per the germline V gene, CDR1 is GTSNPN and CDR2 is SVGIG (reference sequence). The CDR3 runs to 13 residues. Trimming pared 4 bases from V and 5 bases from J, leaving 9 bases between. CDR3 sequence reads: CAWNDGNNSPLHF. In DNA form, the CDR3 reads TGTGCCTGGAACGACGGGAATAATTCACCCCTCCACTTT.

For this clonotype: Being one base from a much bigger clone, this may be a read error. The chain uses TRBV12-3 or TRBV12-4 and TRBJ2-6; D is unresolved. The germline V and J ends were trimmed by 1 base and 3 bases, with 13 bases remaining between them. This CDR3 has 17 amino acids. In DNA form, the CDR3 reads TGTGCCAGCAGTTTAGTGCCCGTATCTCTTGGGGCCAACGTCCTGACTTTC. Protein product: CASSLVPVSLGANVLTF.

The table lists this clonotype with many counts. The chain carries TRBV3-1 and TRBJ2-3; D gene ambiguous. Germline-derived CDR1 and CDR2 are LGHDT and YNNKEL (reference sequence). V lost 1 base and J lost 6, with 11 bases in between. This CDR3 spans 14 amino acids. The CDR3 is CASSQGGLMDTQYF. DNA of the CDR3: TGTGCCAGCAGCCAAGGTGGGCTCATGGATACGCAGTATTTT.

V usage is TRBV5-4 and J usage is TRBJ1-5; D remains ambiguous. The CDR3 length is 15 residues. The V gene lost 0 bases and the J gene lost 5 bases, with 12 bases spanning the gap. Germline values: CDR1 SGHNT, CDR2 YYREEE (reference sequence). This CDR3 reads CASSLGGDTHQPQHF. Written as DNA, the CDR3 is TGTGCCAGCAGCTTGGGGGGAGACACCCATCAGCCCCAGCATTTT.

Only a few counts were recorded for this clonotype. The rearrangement links TRBV11-2 to TRBJ2-1, with 7 bases lining up with TRBD2. V shed 4 bases, J shed 3 bases, and the junction held 9 bases outside the gene matches. The CDR3 extends over 16 amino acids. Germline CDR1 reads SGHAT; CDR2 reads FQNNGV. CDR3 bases: TGTGCCAGCAGCTACCTCCCAGCGGGGCTCTACAATGAGCAGTTCTTC. This sequence encodes CASSYLPAGLYNEQFF.

The genes are TRBV2 and TRBJ2-1; D is perhaps TRBD2 (6 bases). The CDR3 runs 18 residues. V was pared by 4 bases and J by 5 bases, with 24 bases between. Germline CDR1 and CDR2: SNHLY and FYNNEI. The CDR3 here is CASSVLGPGELTNNEQFF. The CDR3 bases are TGTGCCAGCAGTGTTTTAGGACCGGGGGAACTTACTAACAATGAGCAGTTCTTC.

The gene calls are TRBV2 and TRBJ2-2; D uncertain. There are 14 residues in the CDR3. V lost 7 bases, J lost 5 bases, and 14 bases lay in between. Looked up from germline, CDR1 is SNHLY and CDR2 is FYNNEI. CDR3 residues: CASTPLRTTGELFF. Here the CDR3 DNA reads TGTGCCAGCACCCCTTTGAGAACTACCGGGGAGCTGTTTTTT.

The rearrangement links TRBV6-4 to TRBJ1-6, with D uncertain. The V end was cut by 5 bases, the J end by 8 bases, with 13 bases between. Germline V gene lookup returns CDR1 MRHNA and CDR2 SNTAGT. The CDR3 length is 14 residues. This CDR3 reads CASSYRERDSPLHF. The CDR3 coding sequence is TGTGCCAGCAGTTACCGTGAGAGGGATTCACCCCTCCACTTT.

V usage is TRBV5-6 and J usage is TRBJ2-1, with 9 positions matching TRBD2. Germline values: CDR1 SGHDT, CDR2 YYEEEE. This CDR3 region has 19 residues. V was pared by 0 bases and J by 4 bases, with 14 bases of the junction left unmatched. CDR3 bases: TGTGCCAGCAGCTTGGCCGGGGGGATAGCGGGGGTTAAATACAATGAGCAGTTCTTC. Encoded protein: CASSLAGGIAGVKYNEQFF.

In this sample, this clonotype turned up a few times. The chain employs TRBV30 and TRBJ2-5; D is undetermined. This CDR3 is 12 amino acids long. Trimming shortened V by 0 bases and J by 4 bases, and 6 bases separated the two germline ends. Germline-derived CDR1 and CDR2 are GTSNPN and SVGIG (reference sequence). Here the CDR3 DNA reads TGTGCCTGGAGTGTCTACCTAGAGACCCAGTACTTC. Translating gives CAWSVYLETQYF.

This clonotype was recorded at least ten times. The chain carries TRBV6-2 or TRBV6-3 and TRBJ2-7; TRBD2 matches at 11 bases. Germline trimming cut 2 bases from V and 3 bases from J; bases unmatched to any gene: 3. From germline, CDR1 is MNHEY and CDR2 SVGEGT. CDR3 size: 15 residues. The CDR3 region has the DNA TGTGCCAGCAGTTACGGGCTAGCGGGAGGCTACGAGCAGTACTTC. Its protein is CASSYGLAGGYEQYF.

The chain combines TRBV10-3 with TRBJ2-3; TRBD1 matches 7 bases. From germline, CDR1 is ENHRY and CDR2 SYGVKD. V shed 6 bases, J shed 5 bases, and the junction held 14 bases outside the gene matches. The CDR3 spans 16 residues. CDR3 nucleotides: TGTGCCATCAGCCCGCTTGCAGGGGGAGCTAAAGATACGCAGTATTTT. Protein sequence: CAISPLAGGAKDTQYF.

In this sample, this clonotype turned up many times. This chain links TRBV6-1 with TRBJ2-3; TRBD1 agrees at 7 bases. CDR1 is MNHNS and CDR2 is SASEGT in the germline V gene. This CDR3 region has 16 residues. J gave up 2 bases and V 3 bases, and 8 bases lay outside the gene matches. The CDR3 sequence is CASSDTGQTYTDTQYF. The CDR3 DNA reads TGTGCCAGCAGTGATACGGGACAGACATACACAGATACGCAGTATTTT.

The chain has TRBV30 and TRBJ2-4; D ambiguous. There are 11 residues in the CDR3. Germline CDR1 reads GTSNPN; CDR2 reads SVGIG (reference sequence). The germline V and J ends were trimmed by 3 bases and 6 bases, with 6 bases remaining between them. The CDR3 DNA sequence: TGTGCCTGGAGCGCTCCAAACATTCAGTACTTC. Protein: CAWSAPNIQYF. The complete variable domain, with remaining parts taken from reference TRBV30 and TRBJ2-4, reads SQTIHQWPATLVQPVGSPLSLECTVEGTSNPNLYWYRQAAGRGLQLLFYSVGIGQISSEVPQNLSASRPQDRQFILSSKKLLLSDSGFYLCAWSAPNIQYFGAGTRLSVL.

The J gene is TRBJ2-1, the V gene TRBV24-1, with 8 bases matching TRBD1. V gave up 5 bases and J gave up 5 bases; unmatched junction bases: 7. This CDR3 has 15 amino acids. In germline, CDR1 is KGHDR, CDR2 SFDVKD. In nucleotides, the CDR3 is TGTGCCACCAGTGCAGGTCAACAGGGGGACAATGAGCAGTTCTTC. This codes for CATSAGQQGDNEQFF.

This clonotype has a count of ten or more. The CDR3 nucleotides are TGTGCCAGCAGGGCTAGCGGGGCCTACAATGAGCAGTTCTTC. Its translation is CASRASGAYNEQFF. The chain combines TRBV12-3 or TRBV12-4 with TRBJ2-1; 9 positions match TRBD2. The CDR3 loop spans 14 amino acids. V dropped 6 bases and J dropped 2; count of bases not matched to a gene: 2.

This clonotype was detected a few times. This sequence joins TRBV19 and TRBJ2-1, with TRBD2 matching over 12 bases. The V segment lost 2 bases and the J segment 9 bases; nucleotides outside the gene matches: 8. The CDR3 consists of 16 residues. CDR1 and CDR2 (germline): LNHDA, SQIVND (reference sequence). CDR3 nucleotide sequence: TGTGCCAGTAGTATAAGGACTAGCGGGGACTATGTTGAGCAGTTCTTC. Translation: CASSIRTSGDYVEQFF.